These T cell receptor beta chains were read from a single sample in a study of cytomegalovirus exposure and HLA in healthy donors. Assay used: immunoSEQ multiplex PCR; TCRdb lists only in-frame clones, some missing. The repertoire consists of hundreds of thousands of clones, with approximately 80% occurring once and the leading ten covering roughly 0.7%. Sequencing was carried out using PBMCs. Receptors originate from a boy aged 2-9 years in good health and CMV-seronegative. Each CDR3 is given with its conserved first and last residue. D genes are given only for firm matches. Rows give clone size only sometimes, using once, few, many, or a class for an expanded clone.

size	length	D	V	J	DNA	CDR3
.	15	TRBD1	TRBV2	TRBJ2-3	TGTGCCAGCATGCAACAGGGGGCCCCCGGGGATACGCAGTATTTT	CASMQQGAPGDTQYF
.	17	TRBD2	TRBV14	TRBJ2-7	TGTGCCAGCAGCCGAGGGGGACCGGGACTAGGGATCTACGAGCAGTACTTC	CASSRGGPGLGIYEQYF
once	14	TRBD2	TRBV7-9	TRBJ2-1	TGTGCCAGCGGGACTAGCGGGAGATGGGGTGAGCAGTTCTTC	CASGTSGRWGEQFF
.	16	.	TRBV19	TRBJ1-3	TGTGCCAGTAGTCCCGCAGACGGAGTCTCTGGAAACACCATATATTTT	CASSPADGVSGNTIYF
.	13	.	TRBV19	TRBJ1-1	TGTGCCAGCCTCCTGGGAGCGAACACTGAAGCTTTCTTT	CASLLGANTEAFF
.	16	.	TRBV5-1	TRBJ2-1	TGCGCCAGCAGCTTGGCCACGGGACTCCCTTACAATGAGCAGTTCTTC	CASSLATGLPYNEQFF
once	14	.	TRBV7-2	TRBJ2-3	TGTGCCAGCAGCCCAGCGATTCCCCCAGATACGCAGTATTTT	CASSPAIPPDTQYF
.	14	TRBD1	TRBV30	TRBJ1-1	TGTGCCGCCGGGACAGGAGTAGCGAACACTGAAGCTTTCTTT	CAAGTGVANTEAFF
.	13	TRBD1	TRBV6-4	TRBJ2-7	TGTGCCAGCACCAGGGACAGGGGGCCCGAGCAGTACTTC	CASTRDRGPEQYF
.	14	.	TRBV29-1	TRBJ2-1	TGCAGCGTTTCCGGGACATCCTCCTACAATGAGCAGTTCTTC	CSVSGTSSYNEQFF
.	14	.	TRBV29-1	TRBJ1-1	TGCAGCGTAGAGGGGAGGGCTTCAAACACTGAAGCTTTCTTT	CSVEGRASNTEAFF
.	15	TRBD2	TRBV7-9	TRBJ2-7	TGTGCCAGCAGCTTAAAGCTAGCGGGAGTTTACGAGCAGTACTTC	CASSLKLAGVYEQYF
.	16	TRBD1	TRBV7-9	TRBJ2-7	TGTGCCAGCAGCACTACCGGGACAGGGATGGACGACGAGCAGTACTTC	CASSTTGTGMDDEQYF
.	14	.	TRBV4-1	TRBJ2-1	TGCGCCAGCACCATGGTGGCGGGAAACAATGAGCAGTTCTTC	CASTMVAGNNEQFF
.	13	.	TRBV19	TRBJ1-1	TGTGCCAGTAGCCCCTATGGGGGAAGGGGGGCTTTCTTT	CASSPYGGRGAFF
.	16	.	TRBV9	TRBJ1-1	TGTGCCAGCAGCGTAGCTAAAACTTCAATGAACACTGAAGCTTTCTTT	CASSVAKTSMNTEAFF
.	15	.	TRBV5-4	TRBJ1-2	TGTGCCAGCAGCTTGATGCGGGACGGAGACTATGGCTACACCTTC	CASSLMRDGDYGYTF
once	13	.	TRBV30	TRBJ1-2	TGTGCCTGGAGTGTAAACGCAGACTATGGCTACACCTTC	CAWSVNADYGYTF
.	14	TRBD1	TRBV4-1	TRBJ2-5	TGCGCCAGCAGCCAAGAACAGGGGCGAGAGACCCAGTACTTC	CASSQEQGRETQYF
.	15	.	TRBV7-9	TRBJ2-3	TGTGCCAGCAGCCCGCAGGCTGTCAAGTCAGATACGCAGTATTTT	CASSPQAVKSDTQYF
.	15	.	TRBV6-5	TRBJ2-2	TGTGCCAGCAGTTCCCCCCGGAGGAGCACCGGGGAGCTGTTTTTT	CASSSPRRSTGELFF
.	15	.	TRBV19	TRBJ2-1	TGTGCCAGTACTGCGGGCAGGCAGAACGACAATGAGCAGTTCTTC	CASTAGRQNDNEQFF
.	16	TRBD2	TRBV15	TRBJ2-1	TGTGCCACCAGCAGAGGCGGGACTAGCGGTTGGGGGGAGCAGTTCTTC	CATSRGGTSGWGEQFF
.	13	.	TRBV30	TRBJ1-2	TGTGCCTGGAGTGTCGAGACAGTCTATGGCTACACCTTC	CAWSVETVYGYTF
.	17	.	TRBV21-1	TRBJ1-5	TGTGCCAGCAGCAAAGTCCGATCCAGGGGAGGCAATCAGCCCCAGCATTTT	CASSKVRSRGGNQPQHF
.	16	.	TRBV7-2	TRBJ2-3	TGTGCCAGCAGCTTTGGACGCATGGGGGCCCCAGATACGCAGTATTTT	CASSFGRMGAPDTQYF
.	16	.	TRBV15	TRBJ2-5	TGTGCCACCAGCAGAGATCTCCTCGGACAGCAAGAGACCCAGTACTTC	CATSRDLLGQQETQYF
.	12	.	TRBV25-1	TRBJ2-3	TGTGCCAGCTCATGGGGGGCAGATACGCAGTATTTT	CASSWGADTQYF
few	19	TRBD1	TRBV5-6	TRBJ2-7	TGTGCCAGCAGCTTGTTCGGAGGACAGGGCGCCATCAAGGGCTACGAGCAGTACTTC	CASSLFGGQGAIKGYEQYF
.	16	.	TRBV21-1	TRBJ1-3	TGTGCCAGCACCTTACGGGGGGGGCCGGATGGAAACACCATATATTTT	CASTLRGGPDGNTIYF
.	19	TRBD1	TRBV29-1	TRBJ1-2	TGCAGCGTGGAGGAACGAGGGGCAGGGGGCCCCTCAGGGGCCTATGGCTACACCTTC	CSVEERGAGGPSGAYGYTF
.	15	TRBD2	TRBV5-1	TRBJ2-3	TGCGCCAGCAGTTTTACTAGCGGGGGGACAGATACGCAGTATTTT	CASSFTSGGTDTQYF
.	15	TRBD2	TRBV6-5	TRBJ2-1	TGTGCCAGCAGCCCCGGGACTAGGGTCTTCAATGAGCAGTTCTTC	CASSPGTRVFNEQFF
.	11	TRBD1	TRBV20-1	TRBJ1-2	TGCAGTGCCGGGGACAGGGGAGGCTACACCTTC	CSAGDRGGYTF
.	14	TRBD2	TRBV27	TRBJ2-7	TGTGCCAGCAGTTTAACGGGGGGTAGGTACGAGCAGTACTTC	CASSLTGGRYEQYF
.	17	TRBD1	TRBV5-5	TRBJ1-1	TGTGCCAGCAGCAAACGGACAGGGGGAGTCGTGGGCACTGAAGCTTTCTTT	CASSKRTGGVVGTEAFF
.	15	.	TRBV4-1	TRBJ1-3	TGCGCCAGCAGCCAAGACGGGTTTTCTGGAAACACCATATATTTT	CASSQDGFSGNTIYF
.	14	.	TRBV18	TRBJ2-2	TGTGCCAGCTCACGACCGACAGTAACCGGGGAGCTGTTTTTT	CASSRPTVTGELFF
few	15	TRBD1	TRBV6-6	TRBJ2-1	TGTGCCAGCAGTGCGACAGGGGGATCCTACAATGAGCAGTTCTTC	CASSATGGSYNEQFF
few	15	TRBD1	TRBV5-1	TRBJ2-7	TGCGCCAGCAGCCAGGACAGGGGTGGCTCCTACGAGCAGTACTTC	CASSQDRGGSYEQYF
.	18	TRBD2	TRBV4-1	TRBJ2-7	TGCGCCAGCAGCTCCTTCGTTGGGGCCGGGACTAGCGTATACGAGCAGTACTTC	CASSSFVGAGTSVYEQYF
.	17	.	TRBV7-8	TRBJ2-2	TGTGCCAGCAGCCCCCTTGCTGGGCCATCTAACACCGGGGAGCTGTTTTTT	CASSPLAGPSNTGELFF
.	14	.	TRBV9	TRBJ1-1	TGTGCCAGCAGCGTAGCTCCGTCCAACACTGAAGCTTTCTTT	CASSVAPSNTEAFF
.	15	TRBD1	TRBV19	TRBJ2-7	TGTGCCAGTACCCCTGGCAGGGGGCAATACTACGAGCAGTACTTC	CASTPGRGQYYEQYF
.	17	.	TRBV4-1	TRBJ2-3	TGCGCCAGCAGCCAAGAAGGTAGAGAGGGAATCACAGATACGCAGTATTTT	CASSQEGREGITDTQYF
.	16	.	TRBV18	TRBJ2-2	TGTGCCAGCTCACCAGAGGTTCCCGGGGACACCGGGGAGCTGTTTTTT	CASSPEVPGDTGELFF
.	15	.	TRBV28	TRBJ1-4	TGTGCCAGCAGTGGGGTACAGGGTCGGGCTGAAAAACTGTTTTTT	CASSGVQGRAEKLFF
.	18	TRBD2	TRBV13	TRBJ2-7	TGTGCCAGCAGCGCGCTACACGGACTAGCGGGGGGCTCCTACGAGCAGTACTTC	CASSALHGLAGGSYEQYF
.	16	.	TRBV19	TRBJ1-5	TGTGCCAGTAGCACCGAAGGAGGGCGAAAAAGGTCTTACCAGCATTTT	CASSTEGGRKRSYQHF
.	15	.	TRBV19	TRBJ2-1	TGTGCCAGTAGTAAGGTCGCTAGTTCCTACAATGAGCAGTTCTTC	CASSKVASSYNEQFF
once	12	.	TRBV25-1	TRBJ2-5	TGTGCCACTGGACAGAGCCAAGAGACCCAGTACTTC	CATGQSQETQYF
.	11	TRBD1	TRBV29-1	TRBJ2-7	TGCAGCGTTACGACAGGGGACGAGCAGTACTTC	CSVTTGDEQYF
.	16	.	TRBV6-1	TRBJ2-7	TGTGCCAGCAGTGAAGGGGCCCAGGTTAGGGGCTACGAGCAGTACTTC	CASSEGAQVRGYEQYF
few	11	.	TRBV13	TRBJ1-1	TGTGCCAGCAGCCTAAACACTGAAGCTTTCTTT	CASSLNTEAFF
.	12	.	TRBV11-1	TRBJ1-1	TGTGCCAGCAGACCGCAGGGGATTGAAGCTTTCTTT	CASRPQGIEAFF
.	15	.	TRBV30	TRBJ1-4	TGTGCCTGGACCGGGAGCCTCCACCACCCGGAAAAACTGTTTTTT	CAWTGSLHHPEKLFF
.	13	TRBD1	TRBV2	TRBJ1-2	TGTGCCAGCCAAGGGACAGCCTCTTATGGCTACACCTTC	CASQGTASYGYTF
few	14	TRBD1	TRBV10-1	TRBJ1-1	TGCGCCAGCGTGACAGGGTCGGTCTCCACTGAAGCTTTCTTT	CASVTGSVSTEAFF